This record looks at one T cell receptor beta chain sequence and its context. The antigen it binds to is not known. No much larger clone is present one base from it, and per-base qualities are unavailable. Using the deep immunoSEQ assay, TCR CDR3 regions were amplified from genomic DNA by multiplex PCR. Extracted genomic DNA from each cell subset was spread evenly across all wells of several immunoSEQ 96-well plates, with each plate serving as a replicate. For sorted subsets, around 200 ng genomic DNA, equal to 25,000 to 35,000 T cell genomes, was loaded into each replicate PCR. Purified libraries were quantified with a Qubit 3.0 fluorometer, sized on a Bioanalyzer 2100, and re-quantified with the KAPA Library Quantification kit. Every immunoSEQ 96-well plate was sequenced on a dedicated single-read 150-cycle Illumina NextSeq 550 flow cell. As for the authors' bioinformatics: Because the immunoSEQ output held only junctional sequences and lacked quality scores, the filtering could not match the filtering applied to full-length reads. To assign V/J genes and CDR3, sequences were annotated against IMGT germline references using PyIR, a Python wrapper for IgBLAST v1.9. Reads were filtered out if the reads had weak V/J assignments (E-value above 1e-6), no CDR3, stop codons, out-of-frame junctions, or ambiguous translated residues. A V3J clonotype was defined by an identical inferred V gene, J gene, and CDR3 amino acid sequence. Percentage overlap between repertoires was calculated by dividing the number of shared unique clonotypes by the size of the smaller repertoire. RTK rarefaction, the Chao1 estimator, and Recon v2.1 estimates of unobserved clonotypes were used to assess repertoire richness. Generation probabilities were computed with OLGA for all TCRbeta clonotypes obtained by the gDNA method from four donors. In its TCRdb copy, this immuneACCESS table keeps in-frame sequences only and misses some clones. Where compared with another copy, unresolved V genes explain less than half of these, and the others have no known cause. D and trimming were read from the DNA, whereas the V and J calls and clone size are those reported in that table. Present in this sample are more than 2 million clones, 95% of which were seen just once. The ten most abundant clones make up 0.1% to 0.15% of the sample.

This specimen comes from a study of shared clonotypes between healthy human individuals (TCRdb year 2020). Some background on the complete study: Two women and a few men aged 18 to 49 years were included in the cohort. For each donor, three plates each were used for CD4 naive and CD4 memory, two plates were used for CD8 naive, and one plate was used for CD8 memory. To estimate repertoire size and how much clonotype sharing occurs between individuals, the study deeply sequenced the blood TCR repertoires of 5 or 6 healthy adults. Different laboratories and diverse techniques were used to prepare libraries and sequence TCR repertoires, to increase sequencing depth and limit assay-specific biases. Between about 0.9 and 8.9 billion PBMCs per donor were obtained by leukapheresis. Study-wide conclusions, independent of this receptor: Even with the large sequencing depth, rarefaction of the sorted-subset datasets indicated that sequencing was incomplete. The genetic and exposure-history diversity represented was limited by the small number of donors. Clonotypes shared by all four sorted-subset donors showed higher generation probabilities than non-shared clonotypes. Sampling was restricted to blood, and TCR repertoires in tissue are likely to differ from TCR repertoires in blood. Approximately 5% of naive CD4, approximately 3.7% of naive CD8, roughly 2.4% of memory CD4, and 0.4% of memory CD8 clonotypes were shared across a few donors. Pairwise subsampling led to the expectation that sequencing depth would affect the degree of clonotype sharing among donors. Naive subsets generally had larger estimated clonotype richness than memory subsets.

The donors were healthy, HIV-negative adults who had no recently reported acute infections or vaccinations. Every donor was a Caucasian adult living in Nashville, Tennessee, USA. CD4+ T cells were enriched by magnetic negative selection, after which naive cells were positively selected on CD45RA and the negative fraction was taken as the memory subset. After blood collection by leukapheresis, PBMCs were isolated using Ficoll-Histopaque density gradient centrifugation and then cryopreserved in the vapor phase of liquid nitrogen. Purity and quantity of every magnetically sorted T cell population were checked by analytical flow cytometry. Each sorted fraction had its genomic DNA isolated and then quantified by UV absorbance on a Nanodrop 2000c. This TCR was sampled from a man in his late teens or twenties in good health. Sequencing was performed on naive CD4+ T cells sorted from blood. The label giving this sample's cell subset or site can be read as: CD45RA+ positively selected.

The DNA sequence is given as TGTGCCAGCAGTACACTTACCTCGGGGAAGCCCCAGCATTTT. Its protein is CASSTLTSGKPQHF. The chain employs TRBV28 and TRBJ1-5; no D segment can be confidently identified. The germline V gene gives CDR1 as MDHEN and CDR2 as SYDVKM. The trim is 5 bases for V and 8 bases for J, with a gap of 16 bases between the germline ends. Spanning cysteine to phenylalanine, the CDR3 consists of 14 amino acids. The CDR3 DNA has 42 bases and is translated from base 1.